Listed below are T cell receptor beta chains from one sample, sequenced in a study of blood T cell repertoires in COVID-19. Repertoires were generated with immunoSEQ multiplex PCR, while TCRdb's copy carries only in-frame clones and drops some. The sample holds about 160,000 clones, 80% to 95% seen once. Sequencing was carried out using peripheral blood. These receptors came from a woman aged 50 to 60 with acute or convalescent COVID-19. Both conserved end residues are part of each CDR3. Each record gives: J gene, clone size, D gene, V gene, CDR3 protein, CDR3 DNA. D genes are given only for firm matches. Size is omitted from some rows. Given values are once, few, many or a class for expanded clones.

j_gene: TRBJ2-5; abundance: NA; d_gene: NA; v_gene: TRBV2; CDR3aa: CASRRGGGAQETQYF; CDR3nt: TGTGCCAGTCGACGGGGTGGCGGGGCTCAAGAGACCCAGTACTTC
j_gene: TRBJ2-4; abundance: NA; d_gene: NA; v_gene: TRBV19; CDR3aa: CASSPPAGGTAKNIQYF; CDR3nt: TGTGCCAGTAGTCCCCCGGCTGGGGGGACCGCCAAAAACATTCAGTACTTC
j_gene: TRBJ1-5; abundance: NA; d_gene: NA; v_gene: TRBV6-1; CDR3aa: CASSEALGTLSNQPQHF; CDR3nt: TGTGCCAGCAGTGAAGCGCTTGGGACACTTAGCAATCAGCCCCAGCATTTT
j_gene: TRBJ1-1; abundance: NA; d_gene: NA; v_gene: TRBV27; CDR3aa: CASSLDTRMSEAFF; CDR3nt: TGTGCCAGCAGTCTCGACACGAGAATGTCTGAAGCTTTCTTT
j_gene: TRBJ1-4; abundance: NA; d_gene: TRBD1; v_gene: TRBV4-3; CDR3aa: CASSQDDRAREKLFF; CDR3nt: TGCGCCAGCAGCCAAGATGACAGGGCACGAGAAAAACTGTTTTTT
j_gene: TRBJ2-5; abundance: NA; d_gene: TRBD2; v_gene: TRBV30; CDR3aa: CAWTSGNQETQYF; CDR3nt: TGTGCCTGGACTAGCGGGAACCAAGAGACCCAGTACTTC
j_gene: TRBJ2-5; abundance: NA; d_gene: NA; v_gene: TRBV25-1; CDR3aa: CASSGGQETQYF; CDR3nt: TGTGCCAGCAGTGGCGGGCAAGAGACCCAGTACTTC
j_gene: TRBJ1-1; abundance: NA; d_gene: NA; v_gene: TRBV7-2; CDR3aa: CASRRGGGTAEAFF; CDR3nt: TGTGCCAGCAGGCGTGGGGGGGGCACGGCTGAAGCTTTCTTT
j_gene: TRBJ2-1; abundance: once; d_gene: TRBD2; v_gene: TRBV5-1; CDR3aa: CASSLRLASYNEQFF; CDR3nt: TGCGCCAGCAGCTTGCGACTAGCCTCCTACAATGAGCAGTTCTTC
j_gene: TRBJ1-2; abundance: NA; d_gene: TRBD1; v_gene: TRBV6-6; CDR3aa: CASTDRGGYTF; CDR3nt: TGTGCCAGCACGGACAGGGGAGGCTACACCTTC
j_gene: TRBJ1-1; abundance: once; d_gene: NA; v_gene: TRBV5-4; CDR3aa: CASSLVGVTEAFF; CDR3nt: TGTGCCAGCAGCTTGGTCGGTGTCACTGAAGCTTTCTTT
j_gene: TRBJ1-2; abundance: NA; d_gene: NA; v_gene: TRBV12-2; CDR3aa: CASRLEPTESYTF; CDR3nt: TGTGCAAGTCGCTTAGAACCTACAGAATCTTACACCTTC
j_gene: TRBJ1-1; abundance: NA; d_gene: NA; v_gene: TRBV16; CDR3aa: CASSHQNTEAFF; CDR3nt: TGTGCCAGCAGCCATCAGAACACTGAAGCTTTCTTT
j_gene: TRBJ1-3; abundance: few; d_gene: NA; v_gene: TRBV7-9; CDR3aa: CASSPRGWTVTSSGNTIYF; CDR3nt: TGTGCCAGCAGCCCCCGAGGATGGACAGTCACCTCCTCTGGAAACACCATATATTTT
j_gene: TRBJ2-7; abundance: NA; d_gene: NA; v_gene: TRBV4-3; CDR3aa: CASSQEAPRGGFSYEQYF; CDR3nt: TGCGCCAGCAGCCAAGAGGCCCCCAGGGGAGGGTTCTCCTACGAGCAGTACTTC
j_gene: TRBJ1-5; abundance: NA; d_gene: NA; v_gene: TRBV6-5; CDR3aa: CASSSVGGLYNQPQHF; CDR3nt: TGTGCCAGCAGTTCCGTCGGGGGTTTGTATAATCAGCCCCAGCATTTT
j_gene: TRBJ1-4; abundance: NA; d_gene: NA; v_gene: TRBV12-3/TRBV12-4; CDR3aa: CASRTASNEKLFF; CDR3nt: TGTGCCAGTCGGACAGCGTCTAATGAAAAACTGTTTTTT
j_gene: TRBJ1-2; abundance: NA; d_gene: NA; v_gene: TRBV6-5; CDR3aa: CASSQVNYGYTF; CDR3nt: TGTGCCAGCAGCCAGGTGAACTATGGCTACACCTTC
j_gene: TRBJ1-5; abundance: NA; d_gene: NA; v_gene: TRBV10-3; CDR3aa: CATKGDSNQPQHF; CDR3nt: TGTGCCACCAAGGGGGATAGCAATCAGCCCCAGCATTTT
j_gene: TRBJ1-4; abundance: NA; d_gene: NA; v_gene: TRBV5-1; CDR3aa: CASSPDRNEKLFF; CDR3nt: TGCGCCAGCAGCCCGGACAGAAATGAAAAACTGTTTTTT
j_gene: TRBJ1-2; abundance: NA; d_gene: TRBD1; v_gene: TRBV6-5; CDR3aa: CASSQGVFYGYTF; CDR3nt: TGTGCCAGCAGCCAGGGGGTGTTCTATGGCTACACCTTC
j_gene: TRBJ1-2; abundance: NA; d_gene: NA; v_gene: TRBV5-4; CDR3aa: CASSDTGINYGYTF; CDR3nt: TGTGCCAGCAGCGATACAGGGATTAACTATGGCTACACCTTC
j_gene: TRBJ2-1; abundance: NA; d_gene: TRBD2; v_gene: TRBV4-1; CDR3aa: CASSQVRGLAGASSYNEQFF; CDR3nt: TGCGCCAGCAGCCAAGTCCGAGGACTAGCGGGGGCGAGCTCCTACAATGAGCAGTTCTTC
j_gene: TRBJ1-3; abundance: NA; d_gene: NA; v_gene: TRBV7-2; CDR3aa: CASSTQAGNTIYF; CDR3nt: TGTGCCAGCAGTACCCAGGCTGGAAACACCATATATTTT
j_gene: TRBJ1-1; abundance: NA; d_gene: TRBD1; v_gene: TRBV6-5; CDR3aa: CASSYPGTGQAFF; CDR3nt: TGTGCCAGCAGTTACCCCGGGACAGGGCAAGCTTTCTTT
j_gene: TRBJ2-7; abundance: NA; d_gene: NA; v_gene: TRBV21-1; CDR3aa: CASSKCVLAGISYEQYF; CDR3nt: TGTGCCAGCAGCAAATGTGTCTTGGCAGGGATCTCCTACGAGCAGTACTTC
j_gene: TRBJ2-5; abundance: NA; d_gene: NA; v_gene: TRBV7-6; CDR3aa: CASSSLGETQYF; CDR3nt: TGTGCCAGCAGTTCCTTGGGCGAGACCCAGTACTTC
j_gene: TRBJ1-6; abundance: NA; d_gene: NA; v_gene: TRBV27; CDR3aa: CASSPRDTYNSPLHF; CDR3nt: TGTGCCAGCAGTCCCCGGGACACCTATAATTCACCCCTCCACTTT
j_gene: TRBJ1-3; abundance: few; d_gene: TRBD1; v_gene: TRBV5-1; CDR3aa: CASSLDRGGNTIYF; CDR3nt: TGCGCCAGCAGCTTGGACAGGGGTGGAAACACCATATATTTT
j_gene: TRBJ2-5; abundance: NA; d_gene: TRBD2; v_gene: TRBV19; CDR3aa: CASQTSGNGQETQYF; CDR3nt: TGTGCCAGCCAGACTAGCGGGAATGGGCAAGAGACCCAGTACTTC
j_gene: TRBJ1-3; abundance: NA; d_gene: NA; v_gene: TRBV11-2; CDR3aa: CASSLTDSGNTIYF; CDR3nt: TGTGCCAGCAGCTTAACAGATTCTGGAAACACCATATATTTT
j_gene: TRBJ1-2; abundance: NA; d_gene: TRBD1; v_gene: TRBV6-6; CDR3aa: CASRQGGQNYGYTF; CDR3nt: TGTGCCAGCAGACAAGGGGGACAGAACTATGGCTACACCTTC
j_gene: TRBJ1-1; abundance: NA; d_gene: TRBD1; v_gene: TRBV12-3/TRBV12-4; CDR3aa: CASSPGGTEAFF; CDR3nt: TGTGCCAGCAGCCCAGGGGGTACTGAAGCTTTCTTT
j_gene: TRBJ1-5; abundance: NA; d_gene: NA; v_gene: TRBV19; CDR3aa: CASKSMDWSNQPQHF; CDR3nt: TGTGCCAGTAAGTCGATGGACTGGAGCAATCAGCCCCAGCATTTT
j_gene: TRBJ2-2; abundance: NA; d_gene: NA; v_gene: TRBV4-3; CDR3aa: CASSQYGELFF; CDR3nt: TGCGCCAGCAGCCAATACGGGGAGCTGTTTTTT
j_gene: TRBJ2-7; abundance: NA; d_gene: NA; v_gene: TRBV15; CDR3aa: CATSNFDEQYF; CDR3nt: TGTGCCACCAGCAACTTCGACGAGCAGTACTTC
j_gene: TRBJ2-7; abundance: NA; d_gene: NA; v_gene: TRBV7-9; CDR3aa: CASSLMNKQYF; CDR3nt: TGTGCCAGCAGCTTAATGAACAAGCAGTACTTC
j_gene: TRBJ1-4; abundance: NA; d_gene: NA; v_gene: TRBV4-3; CDR3aa: CASSRGSNNEKLFF; CDR3nt: TGCGCCAGCAGCCGCGGGTCTAATAATGAAAAACTGTTTTTT
j_gene: TRBJ1-6; abundance: NA; d_gene: NA; v_gene: TRBV2; CDR3aa: CASSEGTRSPLHF; CDR3nt: TGTGCCAGCAGTGAAGGGACACGTTCACCCCTCCACTTT
j_gene: TRBJ2-7; abundance: NA; d_gene: NA; v_gene: TRBV28; CDR3aa: CASSLWRYEQYF; CDR3nt: TGTGCCAGCAGTTTATGGCGGTACGAGCAGTACTTC
j_gene: TRBJ2-7; abundance: NA; d_gene: NA; v_gene: TRBV15; CDR3aa: CATSEQVPTYEQYF; CDR3nt: TGTGCCACCAGCGAACAGGTTCCTACCTACGAGCAGTACTTC
j_gene: TRBJ2-2; abundance: NA; d_gene: TRBD2; v_gene: TRBV11-2; CDR3aa: CASSLRGGDTGELFF; CDR3nt: TGTGCCAGCAGCTTACGGGGGGGCGACACCGGGGAGCTGTTTTTT
j_gene: TRBJ2-7; abundance: NA; d_gene: TRBD1; v_gene: TRBV11-2; CDR3aa: CASSLGQGGYEQYF; CDR3nt: TGTGCCAGCAGCTTAGGACAGGGGGGCTACGAGCAGTACTTC
j_gene: TRBJ1-2; abundance: NA; d_gene: NA; v_gene: TRBV3-1/TRBV3-2; CDR3aa: CASSPRGAADGYTF; CDR3nt: TGTGCCAGCAGCCCCAGGGGCGCTGCCGATGGCTACACCTTC
j_gene: TRBJ2-5; abundance: NA; d_gene: TRBD2; v_gene: TRBV5-8; CDR3aa: CASSLAREGTQYF; CDR3nt: TGTGCCAGCAGCTTGGCCCGGGAGGGTACCCAGTACTTC
j_gene: TRBJ2-5; abundance: NA; d_gene: TRBD2; v_gene: TRBV5-4; CDR3aa: CASSSGLAESAGETQYF; CDR3nt: TGTGCCAGCAGCTCTGGACTAGCGGAGAGCGCCGGGGAGACCCAGTACTTC
j_gene: TRBJ1-3; abundance: NA; d_gene: NA; v_gene: TRBV11-2; CDR3aa: CASSSTATIYF; CDR3nt: TGTGCCAGCAGCTCGACAGCCACCATATATTTT
j_gene: TRBJ2-3; abundance: NA; d_gene: TRBD2; v_gene: TRBV5-1; CDR3aa: CASSGTSGGSTDTQYF; CDR3nt: TGCGCCAGCAGCGGGACTAGCGGGGGCAGCACAGATACGCAGTATTTT
j_gene: TRBJ2-1; abundance: NA; d_gene: TRBD2; v_gene: TRBV9; CDR3aa: CASSQWGGAYNEQFF; CDR3nt: TGTGCCAGCAGCCAGTGGGGGGGTGCCTACAATGAGCAGTTCTTC
j_gene: TRBJ2-7; abundance: once; d_gene: TRBD2; v_gene: TRBV19; CDR3aa: CASSILAGPYEQYF; CDR3nt: TGTGCCAGTAGTATTCTAGCGGGACCCTACGAGCAGTACTTC
j_gene: TRBJ1-5; abundance: NA; d_gene: TRBD1; v_gene: TRBV19; CDR3aa: CATKTGDGLGQPQHF; CDR3nt: TGTGCCACGAAAACAGGGGACGGCCTTGGCCAGCCCCAGCATTTT
j_gene: TRBJ1-2; abundance: NA; d_gene: TRBD1; v_gene: TRBV18; CDR3aa: CASSPTDRVLSYGYTF; CDR3nt: TGTGCCAGCTCACCAACCGACAGGGTCTTGAGCTATGGCTACACCTTC
j_gene: TRBJ2-7; abundance: NA; d_gene: TRBD2; v_gene: TRBV5-6; CDR3aa: CASSAGEGRYEQYF; CDR3nt: TGTGCCAGCAGCGCGGGGGAGGGGAGGTACGAGCAGTACTTC
j_gene: TRBJ2-3; abundance: NA; d_gene: TRBD2; v_gene: TRBV24-1; CDR3aa: CATSDPGLAGHTDTQYF; CDR3nt: TGTGCCACCAGTGATCCGGGACTAGCGGGGCACACAGATACGCAGTATTTT
j_gene: TRBJ1-5; abundance: NA; d_gene: TRBD1; v_gene: TRBV25-1; CDR3aa: CASGTGGPNQPQHF; CDR3nt: TGTGCCAGCGGCACAGGGGGACCTAATCAGCCCCAGCATTTT